This entry lists 8 T cell receptor beta chains sequenced from one sample in a study of T cell repertoires in cytomegalovirus infection. MiXCR, applied by TCRdb to the reads, yields one record per CDR3 protein. The profile shows fewer than 550,000 distinct CDR3 sequences, about 15% of them singletons. Sequenced input: CD8+ T cells from PBMCs. These TCRs come from a human donor in good health (CMV status not recorded). Some clones in this sample may be carry-over from other donors' samples.

This clonotype was seen more than once but under ten times. The chain carries TRBV4-1 and TRBJ1-2; possibly TRBD1 for D (6 bases). The CDR3 totals 15 residues. Trimming shortened V by 2 bases and J by 1 base, and 11 bases separated the two germline ends. CDR1 and CDR2 from the germline V gene are MGHRA and YSYEKL. CDR3 protein: CASSQLTGLNYGYTF. The CDR3, as DNA: TGCGCCAGCAGCCAACTGACAGGACTTAACTATGGCTACACCTTC.

This clonotype occurred many times. This chain connects TRBV7-6 to TRBJ2-7, with D possibly TRBD1 on 5 matching bases. Germline lookup yields CDR1 SGHVS and CDR2 FNYEAQ. This CDR3 contains 16 residues. Trimming removed 5 bases from V and 7 bases from J, with 24 bases in between. The CDR3 here is CASSPRAADGAIEQYF. The CDR3, as DNA: TGTGCCAGCAGCCCAAGGGCGGCAGATGGGGCGATTGAGCAGTACTTC.

This clonotype was seen repeatedly, ten times or more. V and J are TRBV5-1 and TRBJ1-1; perhaps TRBD1 as D (6 bases). Germline loops: CDR1 SGHRS, CDR2 YFSETQ. V lost 4 bases to trimming and J lost 0 bases, with 13 bases between them. The CDR3 totals 15 residues. This chain's CDR3 is CASSEQQGMNTEAFF. DNA for the CDR3: TGCGCCAGCAGCGAGCAACAGGGCATGAACACTGAAGCTTTCTTT.

V and J are TRBV7-6 and TRBJ2-7, with D possibly being TRBD1 (6 bases). The CDR3 runs 16 residues. V dropped 0 bases and J dropped 3 bases, with 15 bases sitting between them. Per the germline V gene, CDR1 is SGHVS and CDR2 is FNYEAQ. Here the CDR3 reads CASSLARQGRVYEQYF. Here the CDR3 DNA reads TGTGCCAGCAGCTTAGCAAGGCAGGGGCGCGTCTACGAGCAGTACTTC.

This clonotype was detected a few times. The V and J genes are TRBV7-9 and TRBJ1-3; D is ambiguous. The CDR3 has 9 residues. Germline lookup yields CDR1 SEHNR and CDR2 FQNEAQ (reference sequence). Trimming took 9 bases from V and 8 from J, leaving 5 bases between them. The CDR3 DNA follows: TGTGCCAGTCAGGACACCATATATTTT. The encoded protein is CASQDTIYF.

This clonotype was observed many times. This chain's CDR3 is CASSPNLWGYTF. CDR3 DNA: TGTGCCAGCAGCCCCAACTTATGGGGCTACACCTTC. The chain recombines TRBV7-2 with TRBJ1-2; D gene ambiguous. Germline V lookup: CDR1 SGHTA, CDR2 FQGNSA. The V gene lost 5 bases and the J gene lost 8 bases, with 12 bases spanning the gap. This CDR3 comprises 12 residues.

In its sample, this clonotype was seen many times. The genes are TRBV4-2 and TRBJ2-6; 8 positions match TRBD1. The CDR3 spans 18 residues. The ends lost 2 bases at V and 0 bases at J; junction bases unmatched: 6. Germline V CDR1 and CDR2: LGHNA, YNFKEQ. DNA for the CDR3: TGTGCCAGCAGCCAAACAGGGGGAATTCTCTCTGGGGCCAACGTCCTGACTTTC. It encodes CASSQTGGILSGANVLTF.

For the CDR3, the DNA is TGCGCCAGCAGCCAAATATCCAATATTGGGGTCGAGCAGTACTTC. This sequence encodes CASSQISNIGVEQYF. The rearrangement uses TRBV4-1 and TRBJ2-7; no reliable D call. The germline CDR1 and CDR2 sequences are MGHRA and YSYEKL. V was pared by 2 bases and J by 6 bases, with 17 bases between. There are 15 residues in the CDR3.